The entry that follows covers one TCR beta chain sequence. The CDR3 length is 15 residues. Trimming left V 5 bases short and J 4 bases short, with 17 bases between. Germline CDR1 LNHDA, CDR2 SQIVND (reference sequence). The data stem from a study of T cell responses to AZD1222 COVID-19 vaccine. Produced via immunoSEQ multiplex PCR; TCRdb's table is partial and in-frame only. The sample has about 85,000 clones, about 90% seen once. The chain carries TRBV19 and TRBJ1-2; weak D call: TRBD1 (5 bases). The source was peripheral blood, collected on day 0 of AZD1222 vaccination. The sequence came from an adult in good health. CDR3 region: CASSAGPRAGYGYTF. The CDR3 DNA sequence: TGTGCCAGTAGTGCGGGACCCCGAGCGGGCTATGGCTACACCTTC. The variable domain in full, completed from reference TRBV19 and TRBJ1-2, reads DGGITQSPKYLFRKEGQNVTLSCEQNLNHDAMYWYRQDPGQGLRLIYYSQIVNDFQKGDIAEGYSVSREKKESFPLTVTSAQKNPTAFYLCASSAGPRAGYGYTFGSGTRLTVV.